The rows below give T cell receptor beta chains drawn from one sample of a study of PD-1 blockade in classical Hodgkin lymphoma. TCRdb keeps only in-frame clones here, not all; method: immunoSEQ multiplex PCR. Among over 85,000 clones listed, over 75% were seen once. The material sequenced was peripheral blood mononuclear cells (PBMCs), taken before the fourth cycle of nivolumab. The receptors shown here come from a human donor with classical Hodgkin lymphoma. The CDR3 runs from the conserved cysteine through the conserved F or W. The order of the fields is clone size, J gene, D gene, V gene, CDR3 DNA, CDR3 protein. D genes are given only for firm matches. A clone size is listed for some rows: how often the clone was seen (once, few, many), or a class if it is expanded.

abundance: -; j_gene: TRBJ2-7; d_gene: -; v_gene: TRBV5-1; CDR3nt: TGCGCCAGCAGCTTCAGGGACCCCTACTCCTACGAGCAGTACTTC; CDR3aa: CASSFRDPYSYEQYF
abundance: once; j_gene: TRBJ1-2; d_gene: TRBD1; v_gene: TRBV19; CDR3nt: TGTGCCAGTAGTATACCACCGCAGGGACAGGGATATGGCTACACCTTC; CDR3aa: CASSIPPQGQGYGYTF
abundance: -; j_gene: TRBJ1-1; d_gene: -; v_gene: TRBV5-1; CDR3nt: TGCGCCAGCAGCCCTACGAACTCAGACGGCGGGGCTTTCTTT; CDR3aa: CASSPTNSDGGAFF
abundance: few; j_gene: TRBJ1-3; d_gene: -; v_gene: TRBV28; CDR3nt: TGTGCCAGCAGCACCGACATACTCTCTGGAAACACCATATATTTT; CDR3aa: CASSTDILSGNTIYF
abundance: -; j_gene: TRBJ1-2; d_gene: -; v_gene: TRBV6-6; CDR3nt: TGTGCCAGTCGTAGTAACTATGGCTACACCTTC; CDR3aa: CASRSNYGYTF
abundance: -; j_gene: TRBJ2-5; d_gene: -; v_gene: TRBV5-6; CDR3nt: TGTGCCAGCAGCTTGGTAACAGGTTATCGGACCCAGTACTTC; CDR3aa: CASSLVTGYRTQYF
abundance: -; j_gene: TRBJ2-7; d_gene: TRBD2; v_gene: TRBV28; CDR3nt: TGTGCCAGCAGTCTTAGCCGGACTAGCAGGATCTACGAGCAGTACTTC; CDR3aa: CASSLSRTSRIYEQYF
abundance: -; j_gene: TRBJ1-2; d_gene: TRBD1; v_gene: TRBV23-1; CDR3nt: TGCGCCAGCAGTCAGCTACCGGGACAGGGCTCGCATGGCTACACCTTC; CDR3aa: CASSQLPGQGSHGYTF
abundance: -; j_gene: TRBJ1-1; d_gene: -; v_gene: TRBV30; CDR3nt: TGTGCCTGGATAGGCAGAAACACTGAAGCTTTCTTT; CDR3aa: CAWIGRNTEAFF
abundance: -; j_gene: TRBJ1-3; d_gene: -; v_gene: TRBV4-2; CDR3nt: TGTGCCAGCAGCCAAGGGCGGGTCGGAAACACCATATATTTT; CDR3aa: CASSQGRVGNTIYF
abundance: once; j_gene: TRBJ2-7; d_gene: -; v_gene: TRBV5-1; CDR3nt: TGCGCCAGCAGCTTGGTGGGAGGGGGCGACGAGCAGTACTTC; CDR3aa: CASSLVGGGDEQYF
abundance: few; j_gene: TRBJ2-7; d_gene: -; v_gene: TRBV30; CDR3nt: TGTGCCTGGAGTGAGAAGGGGGACGAGCAGTACTTC; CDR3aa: CAWSEKGDEQYF
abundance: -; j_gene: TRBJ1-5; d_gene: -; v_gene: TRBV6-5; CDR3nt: TGTGCCAGCAGTTACTGGGGGCGCAATCAGCCCCAGCATTTT; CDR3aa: CASSYWGRNQPQHF
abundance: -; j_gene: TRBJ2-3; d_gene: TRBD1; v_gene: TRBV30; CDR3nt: TGTGCCTGGAGTCGGACAGGGGATCCAGATACGCAGTATTTT; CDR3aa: CAWSRTGDPDTQYF
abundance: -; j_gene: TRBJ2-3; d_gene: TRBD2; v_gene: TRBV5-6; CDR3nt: TGTGCCAGCAGCTTGCGACTAGCGGGGTACCCTAGCACAGATACGCAGTATTTT; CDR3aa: CASSLRLAGYPSTDTQYF
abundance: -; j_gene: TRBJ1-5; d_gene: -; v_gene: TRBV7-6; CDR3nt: TGTGCCAGCAGCGACATCTCTGGGCAGCCCCAGCATTTT; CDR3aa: CASSDISGQPQHF
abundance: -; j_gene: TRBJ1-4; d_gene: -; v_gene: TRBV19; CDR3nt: TGTGCCAGTAGAGACTCCGGGGAAACGAATGAAAAACTGTTTTTT; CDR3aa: CASRDSGETNEKLFF
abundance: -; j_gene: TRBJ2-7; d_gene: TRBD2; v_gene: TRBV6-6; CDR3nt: TGTGCCAGCAGCCGCGGGACTAGCGGGTACTACGAGCAGTACTTC; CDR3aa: CASSRGTSGYYEQYF
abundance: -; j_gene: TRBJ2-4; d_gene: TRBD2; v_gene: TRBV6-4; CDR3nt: TGTGCCAGCAGTGACTCCAAACAGCGGGGTTCCAAAAACATTCAGTACTTC; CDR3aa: CASSDSKQRGSKNIQYF
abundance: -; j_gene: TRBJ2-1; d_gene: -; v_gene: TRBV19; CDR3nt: TGTGCCAGTAGTATATTATCAGCTTCTGGTAATGAGCAGTTCTTC; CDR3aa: CASSILSASGNEQFF